Following are 25 T cell receptor beta chains from one sample sequenced in a study of cytomegalovirus exposure and HLA in healthy donors. Method: immunoSEQ multiplex PCR; TCRdb's copy keeps in-frame clones and lacks some. The sample holds about 160,000 clones, less than 90% seen once. Material: PBMCs. These receptors came from a woman in her late teens or twenties in good health and CMV-seronegative.

The chain uses TRBV27 and TRBJ2-1; 10 bases match TRBD2. V was clipped by 6 bases and J by 5 bases; unmatched bases: 7. The CDR3 has 15 amino acids. Germline V gives CDR1 MNHEY, CDR2 SMNVEV (reference sequence). This CDR3 is CASRVRLAGHNEQFF. Written as DNA, the CDR3 is TGTGCCAGCAGGGTAAGACTAGCGGGCCACAATGAGCAGTTCTTC.

The chain uses TRBV5-1 and TRBJ1-1; no reliable D call. The germline V gene has CDR1 SGHRS and CDR2 YFSETQ. The CDR3 consists of 17 residues. The V end was cut by 5 bases, the J end by 7 bases, with 27 bases between. The CDR3 bases are TGCGCCAGCAGTAAGTCGGGGATCAGCGATGCCCCCAATGAAGCTTTCTTT. It codes for CASSKSGISDAPNEAFF.

The chain recombines TRBV7-9 with TRBJ1-3; maybe TRBD1 (5 bases). Germline V gene sequence: CDR1 SEHNR, CDR2 FQNEAQ (reference sequence). V lost 3 bases and J lost 0, with 9 bases in between. The CDR3 is 15 amino acids. CDR3: CASSLDILSGNTIYF. The CDR3 DNA sequence: TGTGCCAGCAGCTTGGACATTCTCTCTGGAAACACCATATATTTT.

This clone has a single count. The DNA for the CDR3 is TGTGCCAGTCGTGGGCGCGGGAGGGGTACCTACGAGCAGTACTTC. Translation gives CASRGRGRGTYEQYF. This sequence joins TRBV19 and TRBJ2-7; 9 nucleotides agree with TRBD2. With 8 bases clipped from V and 2 bases from J, the junction kept 10 bases outside the gene matches. The CDR3 spans 15 residues. Per germline, CDR1 LNHDA and CDR2 SQIVND (reference sequence). Using reference TRBV19 and TRBJ2-7 for the parts outside the CDR3, the full variable domain is DGGITQSPKYLFRKEGQNVTLSCEQNLNHDAMYWYRQDPGQGLRLIYYSQIVNDFQKGDIAEGYSVSREKKESFPLTVTSAQKNPTAFYLCASRGRGRGTYEQYFGPGTRLTVT.

The chain joins TRBV30 to TRBJ2-5; no definite D call. The CDR3 spans 11 residues. Germline CDR1 is GTSNPN and CDR2 is SVGIG (reference sequence). V lost 2 bases, J lost 11 bases, and 12 bases lay in between. DNA for the CDR3: TGTGCCTGGAGTTATGGCTTGGAGCAGTACTTC. This encodes CAWSYGLEQYF.

V is TRBV5-1 and J is TRBJ2-7, with 13 nucleotides matching TRBD2. Germline V gene sequence: CDR1 SGHRS, CDR2 YFSETQ. The CDR3 spans 16 residues. Unmatched junction bases numbered 5, after V lost 0 bases and J lost 5 bases. CDR3 bases: TGCGCCAGCAGCTTGGGACTAGCGGGGGGAGAAAACGAGCAGTACTTC. It codes for CASSLGLAGGENEQYF.

This chain joins TRBV27 and TRBJ2-2; maybe TRBD2 (7 bases). This CDR3 has 15 residues. Germline V lookup: CDR1 MNHEY, CDR2 SMNVEV (reference sequence). The V end was cut by 5 bases, the J end by 4 bases, with 14 bases between. For the CDR3, the DNA is TGTGCCAGCAGTCTGCGGGGGCCAGGCACCGGGGAGCTGTTTTTT. Translating it yields CASSLRGPGTGELFF.

This chain links TRBV5-1 with TRBJ1-2; D remains unclear. CDR3 length: 13 residues. Trimming removed 5 bases at V and 6 bases at J, with 14 bases between. Germline CDR1 SGHRS, CDR2 YFSETQ. CDR3 sequence reads: CASRVKGADGYTF. The CDR3 nucleotides are TGCGCCAGCAGGGTAAAGGGAGCGGATGGCTACACCTTC. Combining the CDR3 with reference TRBV5-1 and TRBJ1-2 gives the whole variable domain KAGVTQTPRYLIKTRGQQVTLSCSPISGHRSVSWYQQTPGQGLQFLFEYFSETQRNKGNFPGRFSGRQFSNSRSEMNVSTLELGDSALYLCASRVKGADGYTFGSGTRLTVV.

The chain is built from TRBV7-8 and TRBJ2-5; D perhaps matches TRBD2 (5 bases). The CDR3 is 11 residues long. Trimming pared 7 bases from V and 2 bases from J, leaving 5 bases between. The germline V gene has CDR1 SGHVS and CDR2 FQNEAQ. The CDR3 nucleotides are TGTGCCAGCACGGGACAAGAGACCCAGTACTTC. Protein: CASTGQETQYF.

V usage is TRBV25-1 and J usage is TRBJ1-2; 8 bases are shared with TRBD1. This CDR3 region has 12 residues. Germline-derived CDR1 and CDR2 are MGHDK and SYGVNS. Losses at the gene ends were 5 bases for V and 5 bases for J; bases not matched to a gene: 1. The CDR3 DNA is TGTGCCAGCAGTAGGACAGGGTATGGCTACACCTTC. This translates into CASSRTGYGYTF.

V usage is TRBV19 and J usage is TRBJ2-2, with 7 bases aligning to TRBD2. This CDR3 is 14 amino acids long. The V segment lost 5 bases and the J segment 4 bases; nucleotides outside the gene matches: 4. The germline CDR1 and CDR2 sequences are LNHDA and SQIVND (reference sequence). The CDR3 is CASSPREGTGELFF. DNA of the CDR3: TGTGCCAGTAGTCCTAGGGAGGGCACCGGGGAGCTGTTTTTT.

The chain links TRBV19 to TRBJ2-7; 10 bases fit TRBD1. This CDR3 has 14 residues. V lost 10 bases to trimming and J lost 1 base; unmatched junction nucleotides: 7. Germline V CDR1 and CDR2: LNHDA, SQIVND (reference sequence). The CDR3 here is CATESGQGSYEQYF. CDR3 bases: TGTGCCACCGAATCGGGACAGGGGTCCTACGAGCAGTACTTC.

This rearrangement joins TRBV27 to TRBJ2-5, with 9 bases lining up with TRBD2. The CDR3 spans 17 residues. Losses at the gene ends were 2 bases for V and 5 bases for J; bases not matched to a gene: 12. CDR1 is MNHEY, CDR2 SMNVEV, per germline (reference sequence). The DNA for the CDR3 is TGTGCCAGCAGTTTACATCCCCCTAGCGGGGCCACGGAGACCCAGTACTTC. Its protein is CASSLHPPSGATETQYF.

The V call is TRBV30, the J call TRBJ2-5; a possible D gene is TRBD2 (5 bases). The CDR3 totals 11 residues. The V and J ends lost 5 bases and 5 bases respectively, with 9 bases between them. Germline V gene sequence: CDR1 GTSNPN, CDR2 SVGIG (reference sequence). The CDR3 DNA sequence: TGTGCCTGGGGACTCGGGGAGACCCAGTACTTC. It is translated as CAWGLGETQYF.

The chain combines TRBV27 with TRBJ1-1, with D possibly being TRBD1 (6 bases). Germline CDR1 MNHEY, CDR2 SMNVEV (reference sequence). The CDR3 length is 14 residues. V dropped 6 bases and J dropped 7 bases, with 18 bases sitting between them. The CDR3 sequence: CASRRLGQKLEAFF. Here the CDR3 DNA reads TGTGCCAGCAGACGCCTTGGACAGAAGCTTGAAGCTTTCTTT.

The V gene is TRBV7-9, the J gene TRBJ2-1; a weak D match, TRBD1 (6 bases). Germline V gene data show CDR1 as SEHNR and CDR2 as FQNEAQ (reference sequence). This CDR3 has 16 residues. V lost 2 bases to trimming and J lost 0 bases, with 11 bases between them. CDR3 coding DNA: TGTGCCAGCAGCTTAATGGGGACATCCTCCTACAATGAGCAGTTCTTC. Protein sequence: CASSLMGTSSYNEQFF.

This clone was seen only a few times. Here the CDR3 reads CASSVTLQGGAEAFF. In DNA, the CDR3 is TGCGCCAGCAGCGTTACGTTACAGGGAGGGGCTGAAGCTTTCTTT. This sequence joins TRBV5-1 and TRBJ1-1; TRBD1 is a possible D gene (6 bases). Germline values: CDR1 SGHRS, CDR2 YFSETQ. V was trimmed by 4 bases and J by 6 bases, leaving 19 bases between them. The CDR3 consists of 15 residues.

This sequence joins TRBV9 and TRBJ2-1, with TRBD2 identical over 9 bases. Germline loops: CDR1 SGDLS, CDR2 YYNGEE. The CDR3 runs to 15 residues. Trimming took 3 bases from V and 9 from J; bases not matched to a gene: 10. This CDR3 reads CASSARLGTSIEQFF. Here the CDR3 DNA reads TGTGCCAGCAGCGCGAGATTAGGGACTAGCATTGAGCAGTTCTTC. The entire variable domain, with the rest obtained from reference TRBV9 and TRBJ2-1, is as follows: DSGVTQTPKHLITATGQRVTLRCSPRSGDLSVYWYQQSLDQGLQFLIQYYNGEERAKGNILERFSAQQFPDLHSELNLSSLELGDSALYFCASSARLGTSIEQFFGPGTRLTVL.

This chain uses TRBV6-5 with TRBJ1-6, with 7 bases lining up with TRBD1. The V gene's germline CDR1 is MNHEY and CDR2 SVGAGI. The CDR3 runs 13 residues. Germline trimming cut 6 bases from V and 8 bases from J; bases unmatched to any gene: 4. The CDR3 nucleotides read TGTGCCAGCAGACAACAGGGGCATTCACCCCTCCACTTT. It is translated as CASRQQGHSPLHF.

This sequence joins TRBV6-5 and TRBJ2-5, with D hard to call. This CDR3 has 15 residues. Germline assignment: CDR1 MNHEY and CDR2 SVGAGI. Trimming cost V 1 base and J 4 bases, with 13 bases left between them. The CDR3 protein is CASSYFSGERETQYF. For the CDR3, the DNA is TGTGCCAGCAGTTACTTCTCCGGTGAACGAGAGACCCAGTACTTC.

The V call is TRBV19, the J call TRBJ2-7; TRBD1 matches at 7 bases. CDR3 size: 15 residues. Trimming took 5 bases from V and 2 from J; bases not matched to a gene: 9. Per germline, CDR1 LNHDA and CDR2 SQIVND (reference sequence). The CDR3 protein is CASSEETGRTYEQYF. The DNA for the CDR3 is TGTGCCAGTAGTGAGGAGACAGGGCGCACCTACGAGCAGTACTTC.

As for this clone: A much larger clone lies one base from this, so it may be a read error. The gene calls are TRBV6-1 and TRBJ2-3; 14 bases fit TRBD2. The CDR3 totals 15 residues. Losses at the gene ends were 4 bases for V and 4 bases for J; bases not matched to a gene: 1. Germline V gene sequence: CDR1 MNHNS, CDR2 SASEGT. CDR3 sequence (DNA): TGTGCCAGCAGTGCGACTAGCGGGGGGGCAGATACGCAGTATTTT. Residues: CASSATSGGADTQYF.

This chain uses TRBV7-3 with TRBJ1-5, with 7 bases fitting TRBD1. V gave up 3 bases and J gave up 6 bases; unmatched junction bases: 14. The V gene's germline CDR1 is SGHTA and CDR2 FQGTGA. The CDR3 consists of 17 residues. CDR3 DNA: TGTGCCAGCAGCTTCCGTCGCATGAAGGGGGCGCGTCAGCCCCAGCATTTT. As protein: CASSFRRMKGARQPQHF.

V usage is TRBV6-5 and J usage is TRBJ1-4; 8 nucleotides line up with TRBD1. V shed 5 bases and J 8 bases; nucleotides not matched to a gene: 7. The germline gives CDR1 MNHEY, CDR2 SVGAGI. The length of the CDR3 is 14 residues. The CDR3, as DNA: TGTGCCAGCAGTCCCAGGGGGCTCCGAGAAAAACTGTTTTTT. Translating it yields CASSPRGLREKLFF.

The chain joins TRBV5-1 to TRBJ2-7; 12 nucleotides agree with TRBD2. Germline assignment: CDR1 SGHRS and CDR2 YFSETQ. The V gene end was trimmed by 0 bases and the J gene end by 0 bases; junction bases not matched to a gene: 4. This CDR3 spans 17 amino acids. As DNA, the CDR3 is TGCGCCAGCAGCTTGGGACTAGCGGGGGCCGTCTCCTACGAGCAGTACTTC. Protein product: CASSLGLAGAVSYEQYF.